This TCR beta chain came from a study of blood T cells in healthy people across ages (dated by TCRdb to the mid-2010s). Study-level background: In model experiments, template switching captured about one uniquely barcoded TCR beta cDNA molecule for every two T cells. The study measured age-related changes in TCR beta repertoire diversity using deep sequencing normalized with unique cDNA molecular identifiers. The donors were split into four age groups: young (average approximately 16 years), middle-aged (roughly 39), aged (more than 55) and long-lived (approximately 80). The study analyzed two additional independent replicas of 1 million unique cDNA reads from the same blood draw for two donors, one aged 18 to 30 and one aged 80 or older.

The approximately 39 donors, aged roughly 6 to 95 years, were systemically healthy Caucasian individuals from Russia. Approximately 9.3 milliliters of peripheral blood were drawn from each donor into EDTA-treated Vacutainer tubes. Ficoll-Paque density-gradient centrifugation was used to isolate PBMCs, with at least 6 million obtained per sample. Trizol reagent was used to extract total RNA from PBMCs, with at least 6 micrograms per sample. For every donor, an aliquot of PBMCs went through flow cytometry to measure the percentages of naive CD45RAhigh/CD27high T cells. About this clonotype itself: Its specific antigen is unknown. There are no base qualities to consult, and no much larger clone falls within one base.

Via the germline V gene (reference sequence), CDR1 is SEHNR and CDR2 FQNEAQ. V is trimmed back by 5 bases and J by 0 bases, and the junction contains 5 bases that no gene match accounts for. Reading from cysteine to phenylalanine, the CDR3 counts 15 amino acids. The read is trimmed to its CDR3 DNA, 45 bases read in frame from base 1. Broader findings and caveats from the paper: A strong correlation was found between observed TCR beta diversity and the percentage of naive T cells measured by flow cytometry. Since profiling was done on bulk unsorted PBMCs, naive and antigen-experienced compartments could not be conclusively compared. Observed TCR beta diversity per million T cells fell roughly linearly with age, and a significant reduction was already apparent by age roughly 40. Estimates of total diversity from one million sequenced T cells were regarded as lower bounds and underestimates. Because the CMV infection status of the donors was unknown, age-related changes in expanded clonotypes may potentially have been confounded. The long-lived group showed more naive CD4+ T cells, fewer expanded clones and increased TCR diversity than the aged group, suggesting age selection.

Library generation was performed with 5' RACE. TCRdb names Illumina HiSeq 2500 as the instrument used. A second PCR of roughly 6 to 11 cycles was run with a J-beta primer mix and a sample-barcoded 5' primer. A unique molecular identifier was introduced onto each TCR beta cDNA molecule by a template-switch 5' adaptor carrying 12 random nucleotides. At least 2.5 million CDR3-containing paired-end reads were obtained from each sample. The Mint cDNA synthesis kit, primed by a TRBC-specific oligonucleotide, was used to synthesize first-strand cDNA from all RNA. Following uracil-DNA glycosylase treatment, a first 18-cycle PCR with universal primers M1SS and BC2_uni_R was performed on all cDNA. Under the source paper's analysis protocol: Normalization of each sample was performed by random selection of 1 million high-quality reads, each carrying a distinct molecular identifier. Reads sharing molecular identifiers were discarded rather than binned into consensus sequences. MiTCR, set to a Q25 quality threshold and the strictest error-elimination algorithm, was used for CDR3 identification, clonotype clustering and error correction. Lower-bound total TCR beta diversity was estimated with a nonparametric unseen species model using Euler transformation. TCRdb redid the processing of the public reads, applying fastp at Q25 and MiXCR, and retained in-frame beta chains. Every distinct CDR3 protein forms one entry, paired with its most common genes and DNA. The authors' filters were not applied to this entry. For this sample the table gives approximately 780,000 distinct CDR3 sequences, of which approximately 24% were detected only once. The ten largest clonotypes hold roughly 3.1% of the sample.

The same data also went into a second study, on T cells of mothers and their children. That second publication adds: The donors were nine systemically healthy Caucasian individuals, made up of three mothers and their six children. cDNA synthesis consumed the entire amount of extracted RNA, loaded at 1.5 ug RNA in each 15 ul reaction. In the second PCR, the M1S primer added sample barcodes and 2-4 random nucleotides. Over 8 million TCR beta CDR3 reads came from each mother, compared with some 3.1 million reads from each child. Thymic selection shapes the output of TCR recombination in a similar way in related and unrelated pairs, and inherited differences have a minor effect. Normalized repertoire overlap was always slightly but never significantly higher in related than unrelated mother-child pairs. Persistent microchimeric T cell clones were not detected, at a sensitivity of 85 to 100 clones per million clonotypes. The study used deep NGS to compare TCR beta repertoires of mothers and children, seeking features distinguishing related mother-child pairs from unrelated individuals. Mothers averaged roughly 36 +/- 4 years of age and children averaged roughly 11 +/- 4 years. After adapters were ligated using NEBNext reagents, the libraries underwent 100+100 nt paired-end sequencing on an Illumina HiSeq 2000. To avoid cross-contamination, the mother libraries and the child libraries were prepared a month apart and sequenced in separate runs. Each donor had between roughly 450,000 and 2,100,000 distinct TCR beta clonotypes identified. Naive TCR beta clonotypes were estimated from low-frequency clonotypes matched to each donor's FACS-determined naive share, without sorting.

The V gene is TRBV7-9 and the J gene is TRBJ2-5; 8 bases in the middle match TRBD2. This clonotype originated in a boy younger than 18 in good health. Sequences were obtained from blood. The base sequence is TGTGCCAGCAGCCCGCGGGGGGTTAACCAAGAGACCCAGTACTTC. Its protein product is CASSPRGVNQETQYF. Extended through the reference TRBV7-9 and TRBJ2-5 proteins, this CDR3 yields the full variable domain: DTGVSQNPRHKITKRGQNVTFRCDPISEHNRLYWYRQTLGQGPEFLTYFQNEAQLEKSRLLSDRFSAERPKGSFSTLEIQRTEQGDSAMYLCASSPRGVNQETQYFGPGTRLLVL.